What follows describes a single TCR beta chain. Its antigen is undetermined. This sample was taken from a study of radiation and T cells in renal cell carcinoma. About the research overall: Nephrectomy followed 15 Gy stereotactic body radiation by 4 weeks.

Regarding time point: baseline pretreatment blood. Treatment given: 15 Gy SBRT to primary tumor, nephrectomy 4 weeks later. This renal cell carcinoma was of the clear cell type. CDR1 and CDR2 (germline): SGHTA, FQGNSA. CDR3 length: 14 amino acids. Trimming shortened V by 5 bases and J by 2 bases, and 12 bases separated the two germline ends. Assay: immunoSEQ multiplex PCR; the TCRdb copy retains only in-frame clones and omits some. The data contain about 130,000 clones, approximately 90% of them singletons. Study-wide points: In blood, top tumor clones expanded by 2 weeks, shrinking by 4.

The starting material was blood, obtained from a patient whose treatment included radiotherapy and nephrectomy. The chain carries TRBV7-2 and TRBJ2-5, with D tentatively TRBD2 (5 bases). This TCR derives from a woman in her fifties or sixties with renal cell carcinoma. The CDR3 nucleotides read TGTGCCAGCAGCCGCCCTCCGGGACAAGAGACCCAGTACTTC. It encodes CASSRPPGQETQYF.